The clone carrying this T cell receptor beta chain was counted at least ten times. Its antigen is still unknown. This specimen comes from a study of blood T cells in healthy people across ages. General study results and limits: In these data, TCR beta diversity tracked strongly with naive T cell percentage.

The second PCR ran roughly 6 to 11 cycles with a sample-barcoded 5' primer and J-beta primers. TCRdb passed the 5' RACE reads through MiXCR, listing each CDR3 protein once. The profile shows just under 550,000 distinct CDR3 sequences, nearly 25% of them singletons. The V segment lost 4 bases and the J segment 0 bases; nucleotides outside the gene matches: 8. Germline V gene lookup returns CDR1 MNHEY and CDR2 SVGEGT. The CDR3 totals 16 residues. These same records also appear under a second study, on T cells of mothers and their children. That investigation notes: Related and unrelated pairs show TCR recombination output that thymic selection shapes similarly.

Sample: blood. This receptor was identified in a boy younger than 18 in good health. This chain connects TRBV6-2 or TRBV6-3 to TRBJ2-5; the match to TRBD1 covers 7 bases. The chain's CDR3 is CASSFYSGTDQETQYF. CDR3 sequence (DNA): TGTGCCAGCAGTTTCTACTCCGGGACAGACCAAGAGACCCAGTACTTC.